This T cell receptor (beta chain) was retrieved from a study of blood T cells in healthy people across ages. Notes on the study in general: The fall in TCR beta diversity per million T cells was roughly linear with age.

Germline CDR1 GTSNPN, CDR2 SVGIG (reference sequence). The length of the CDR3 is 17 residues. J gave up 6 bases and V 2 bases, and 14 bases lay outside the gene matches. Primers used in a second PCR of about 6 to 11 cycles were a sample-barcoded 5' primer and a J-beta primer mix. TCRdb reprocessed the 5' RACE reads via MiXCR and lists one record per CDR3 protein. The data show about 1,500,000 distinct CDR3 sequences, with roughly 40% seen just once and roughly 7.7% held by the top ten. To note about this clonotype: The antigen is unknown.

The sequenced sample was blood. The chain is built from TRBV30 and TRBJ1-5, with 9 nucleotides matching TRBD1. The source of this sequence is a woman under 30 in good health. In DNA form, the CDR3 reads TGTGCCTGGAGTCGCCTTCCGGGACAGGGCTCCATTCAGCCCCAGCATTTT. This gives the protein CAWSRLPGQGSIQPQHF.